The entry below describes one TCR beta chain. Its antigen is currently unknown. One end of the junction fails to match germline, which may point to a read error. The data belong to a study of tumor and adjacent non-tumor tissue in lung cancer. Notes on the study in general: Significantly higher TCR diversity was found in tumor than normal lung.

This sample's RNA came from whole unsorted tissue. More than 3 cm separated this lung sample from the edge of the tumor. This CDR3 has 12 amino acids. Germline values: CDR1 PRHDT, CDR2 FYEKMQ (reference sequence). The library came from three nested PCR rounds adapted from ARM-PCR protocols. In TCRdb, the multiplex PCR reads were re-called with MiXCR into one record per CDR3 protein. Of 70,000 to 90,000 distinct CDR3 sequences listed, approximately 80% are singletons. The chain joins TRBV13 to TRBJ2-2, with D maybe TRBD2 (5 bases). The TCR comes from a man aged 55 to 70 with non-small cell lung cancer. What was sequenced was distant non-tumor lung tissue. CDR3 nucleotides: TGTGCTAGCAGCCGGTCGGCCGGGGAGCTATTTTTT. Translating it yields CASSRSAGELFF.